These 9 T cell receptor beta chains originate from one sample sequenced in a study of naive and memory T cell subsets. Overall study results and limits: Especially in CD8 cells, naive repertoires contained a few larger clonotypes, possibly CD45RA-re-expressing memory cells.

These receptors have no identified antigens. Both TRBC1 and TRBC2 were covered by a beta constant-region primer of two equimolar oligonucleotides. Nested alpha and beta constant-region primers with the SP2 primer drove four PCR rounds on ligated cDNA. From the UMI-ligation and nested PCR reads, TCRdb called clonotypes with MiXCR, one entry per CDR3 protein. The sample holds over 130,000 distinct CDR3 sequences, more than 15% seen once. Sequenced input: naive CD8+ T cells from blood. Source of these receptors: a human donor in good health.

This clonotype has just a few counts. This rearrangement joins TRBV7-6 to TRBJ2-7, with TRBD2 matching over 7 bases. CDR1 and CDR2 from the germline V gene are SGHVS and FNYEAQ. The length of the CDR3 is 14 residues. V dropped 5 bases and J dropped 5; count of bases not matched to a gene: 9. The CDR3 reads CASSPLGGKDEQYF. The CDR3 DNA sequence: TGTGCCAGCAGCCCCCTGGGGGGGAAGGACGAGCAGTACTTC.

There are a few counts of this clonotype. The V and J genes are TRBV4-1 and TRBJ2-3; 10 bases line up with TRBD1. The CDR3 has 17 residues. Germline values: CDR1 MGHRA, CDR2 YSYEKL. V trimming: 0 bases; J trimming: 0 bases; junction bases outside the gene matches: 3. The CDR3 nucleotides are TGCGCCAGCAGCCAAGATGTGGGACAGGGGAGCACAGATACGCAGTATTTT. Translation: CASSQDVGQGSTDTQYF.

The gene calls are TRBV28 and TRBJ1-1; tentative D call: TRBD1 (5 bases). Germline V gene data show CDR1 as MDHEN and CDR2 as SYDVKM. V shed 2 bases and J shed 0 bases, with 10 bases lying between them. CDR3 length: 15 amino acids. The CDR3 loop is CASSLPREMNTEAFF. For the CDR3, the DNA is TGTGCCAGCAGTTTACCCAGGGAGATGAACACTGAAGCTTTCTTT.

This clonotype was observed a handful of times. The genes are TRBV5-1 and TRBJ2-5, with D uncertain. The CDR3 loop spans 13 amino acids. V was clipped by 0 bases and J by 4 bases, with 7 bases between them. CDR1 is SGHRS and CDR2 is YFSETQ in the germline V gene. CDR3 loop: CASSLVGSETQYF. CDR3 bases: TGCGCCAGCAGCTTGGTGGGGTCAGAGACCCAGTACTTC.

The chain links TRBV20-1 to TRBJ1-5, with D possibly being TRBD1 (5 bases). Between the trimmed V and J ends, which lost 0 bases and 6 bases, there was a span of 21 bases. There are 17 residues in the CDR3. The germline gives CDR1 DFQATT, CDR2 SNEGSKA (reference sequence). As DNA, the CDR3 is TGCAGTGCTAGAGATCTAAGGGTAGTGAGGGGAGGTCAGCCCCAGCATTTT. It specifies CSARDLRVVRGGQPQHF.

The DNA of the CDR3 is TGTGCCAGCAGCAACCGTGATGAGCAGTTCTTC. Amino acid sequence: CASSNRDEQFF. The chain carries TRBV5-6 and TRBJ2-1; D is unresolved. Germline V CDR1 and CDR2: SGHDT, YYEEEE. The CDR3 extends over 11 amino acids. Deletions cut 4 bases from V and 8 bases from J, with 7 bases between.

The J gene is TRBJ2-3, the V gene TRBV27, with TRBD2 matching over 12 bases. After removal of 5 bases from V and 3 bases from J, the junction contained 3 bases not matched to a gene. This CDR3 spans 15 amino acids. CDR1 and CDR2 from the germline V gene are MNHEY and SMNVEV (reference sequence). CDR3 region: CASSNGLAGTDTQYF. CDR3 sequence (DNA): TGTGCCAGCAGTAACGGACTAGCGGGAACAGATACGCAGTATTTT.

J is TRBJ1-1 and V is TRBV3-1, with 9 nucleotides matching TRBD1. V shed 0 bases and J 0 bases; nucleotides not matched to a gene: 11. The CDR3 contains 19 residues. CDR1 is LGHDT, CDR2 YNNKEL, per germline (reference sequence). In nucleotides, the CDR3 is TGTGCCAGCAGCCAAGATCATGGGACAGGGATTTTTATGAACACTGAAGCTTTCTTT. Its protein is CASSQDHGTGIFMNTEAFF. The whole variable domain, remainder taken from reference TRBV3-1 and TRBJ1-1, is DTAVSQTPKYLVTQMGNDKSIKCEQNLGHDTMYWYKQDSKKFLKIMFSYNNKELIINETVPNRFSPKSPDKAHLNLHINSLELGDSAVYFCASSQDHGTGIFMNTEAFFGQGTRLTVV.

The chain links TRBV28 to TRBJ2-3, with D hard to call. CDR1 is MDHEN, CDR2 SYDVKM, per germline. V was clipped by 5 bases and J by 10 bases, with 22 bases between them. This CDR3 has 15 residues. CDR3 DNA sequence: TGTGCCAGCAGTCCCCTCGGGCCAACGTTGTCTCCGCAGTATTTT. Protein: CASSPLGPTLSPQYF.